This T cell receptor beta chain was documented in a study of blood T cell repertoires in COVID-19 (dated by TCRdb to about 2020). Study-wide context: Collaborator samples came from the United States, Italy and Spain and covered acute and convalescent phases of COVID-19. The sample metadata nearly always contained a de-identified subject ID, COVID-19 status, age in years and sex. The material from the prospective study consisted of cDNA or gDNA derived from T cells, B-cell-depleted T cells, or PBMCs. The samples were drawn from two sources: the first 160 participants of the ongoing ImmuneRACE study, and approximately 1,300 subjects contributed by 6 global collaborators. Subjects who had been exposed to COVID-19, were actively infected with it, or had recovered from it provided the deeply sampled blood TCRbeta repertoires that made up the dataset. The repertoires were made available in a free public database intended to serve as a resource for research on the immune response to SARS-CoV-2. HLA class I and class II types, where available, came from metadata supplied by the sample provider rather than from assay-based typing.

The research as a whole found: How much clinical and demographic metadata was included differed by source and by participant, and the metadata was provided uncurated.

The CDR3, from cysteine to phenylalanine, totals 17 residues. Solely the CDR3 DNA is kept, with 51 bases framed from the first base. V was cut back by 6 bases and J by 0 bases, leaving a gap of 17 bases between them. Per the germline V gene (reference sequence), LNHDA is the CDR1 and SQIVND is the CDR2. A word on this clone: Its antigen is unknown. There are no base qualities to consult, and no much larger clone falls within one base.

Collaborating institutions collected whole blood in K2EDTA tubes following their own protocols. For TCRbeta analysis, collaborators shipped samples as frozen whole blood, isolated PBMCs, or DNA extracted from either of those sample types. TCRbeta CDR3 regions were amplified from genomic DNA using the immunoSEQ Assay, a bias-controlled multiplex PCR. The published analysis was carried out like this. The number of nucleated cells in each sample was estimated from the amplification of reference gene primers within the assay. Sequence reads were collapsed and filtered to measure the absolute abundance of every unique TCRbeta CDR3 rearrangement. For each sample, productive Simpson clonality was calculated as the square root of Simpson's diversity index over productive rearrangements. TCRdb holds this immuneACCESS table with in-frame rearrangements only. Some clones are missing; in checked studies, unresolved V genes explain under half, and the rest has no known cause. V, J and clone size are taken as reported in that table, and D and trimming were inferred from the DNA itself. For this sample the table gives hundreds of thousands of clones, of which 70% to 90% were detected only once. 3.5% to 4.5% of the sample goes to the ten largest clones.

The origin of this receptor is a man aged 50 to 59 with acute or convalescent COVID-19. The rearrangement combines TRBV19 with TRBJ2-2, with the identity of the D gene unclear. The material sequenced was peripheral blood. The sequenced DNA: TGTGCCAGTAGGGGCCTCTGGCAGAGAACGAACACCGGGGAGCTGTTTTTT. Its coded protein is CASRGLWQRTNTGELFF.